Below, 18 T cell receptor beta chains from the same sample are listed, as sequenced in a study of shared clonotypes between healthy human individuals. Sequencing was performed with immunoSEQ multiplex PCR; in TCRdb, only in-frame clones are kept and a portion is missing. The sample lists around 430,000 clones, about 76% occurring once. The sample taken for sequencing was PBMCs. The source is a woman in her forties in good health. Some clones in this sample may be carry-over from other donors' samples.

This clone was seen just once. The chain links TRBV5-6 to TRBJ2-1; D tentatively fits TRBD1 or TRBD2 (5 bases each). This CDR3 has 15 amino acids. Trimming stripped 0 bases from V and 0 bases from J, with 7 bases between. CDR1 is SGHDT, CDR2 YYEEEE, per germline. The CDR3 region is CASSLGGNSYNEQFF. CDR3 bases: TGTGCCAGCAGCTTGGGGGGGAACTCCTACAATGAGCAGTTCTTC.

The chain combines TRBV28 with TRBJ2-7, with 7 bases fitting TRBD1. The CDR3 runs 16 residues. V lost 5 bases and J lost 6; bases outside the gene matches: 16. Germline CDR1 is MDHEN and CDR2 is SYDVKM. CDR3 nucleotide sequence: TGTGCCAGCAGTCCCCACCCGGGACAGACAACCAGCGAGCAGTACTTC. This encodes CASSPHPGQTTSEQYF.

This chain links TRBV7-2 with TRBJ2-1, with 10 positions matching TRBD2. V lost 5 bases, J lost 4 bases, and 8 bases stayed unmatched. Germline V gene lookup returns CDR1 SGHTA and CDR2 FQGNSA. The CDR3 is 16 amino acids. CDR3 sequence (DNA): TGTGCCAGCAGCCCACAAGCGGGAGGGCCTTACAATGAGCAGTTCTTC. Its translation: CASSPQAGGPYNEQFF.

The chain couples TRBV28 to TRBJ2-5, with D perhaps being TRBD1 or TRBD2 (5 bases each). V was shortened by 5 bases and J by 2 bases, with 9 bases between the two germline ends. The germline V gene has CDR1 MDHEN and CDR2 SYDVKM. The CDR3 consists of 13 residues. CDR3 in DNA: TGTGCCAGCAGTGGGGGACCTCAAGAGACCCAGTACTTC. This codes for CASSGGPQETQYF.

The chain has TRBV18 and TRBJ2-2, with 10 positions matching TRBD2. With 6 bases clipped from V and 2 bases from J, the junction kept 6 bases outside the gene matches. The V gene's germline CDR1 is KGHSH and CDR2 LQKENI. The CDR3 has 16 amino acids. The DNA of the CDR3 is TGTGCCAGCTCCCGAGGACTAGCGGAAAACACCGGGGAGCTGTTTTTT. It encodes CASSRGLAENTGELFF.

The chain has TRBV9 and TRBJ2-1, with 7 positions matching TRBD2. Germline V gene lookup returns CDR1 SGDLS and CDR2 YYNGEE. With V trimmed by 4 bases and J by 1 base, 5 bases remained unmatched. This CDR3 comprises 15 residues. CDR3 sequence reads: CASSPREKSYNEQFF. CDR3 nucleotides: TGTGCCAGCAGCCCGCGGGAGAAGTCCTACAATGAGCAGTTCTTC.

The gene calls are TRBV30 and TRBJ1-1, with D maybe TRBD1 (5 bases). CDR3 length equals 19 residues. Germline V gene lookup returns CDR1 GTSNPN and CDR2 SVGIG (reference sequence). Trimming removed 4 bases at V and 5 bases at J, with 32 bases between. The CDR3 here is CAWNPWGGAQKGLGTEAFF. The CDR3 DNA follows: TGTGCCTGGAACCCTTGGGGTGGGGCCCAAAAGGGGTTGGGGACTGAAGCTTTCTTT.

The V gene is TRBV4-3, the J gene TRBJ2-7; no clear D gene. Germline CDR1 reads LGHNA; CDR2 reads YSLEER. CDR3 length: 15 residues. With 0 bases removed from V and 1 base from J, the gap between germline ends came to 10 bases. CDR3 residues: CASSQEWGLSYEQYF. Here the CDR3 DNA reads TGCGCCAGCAGCCAAGAGTGGGGTCTGTCCTACGAGCAGTACTTC.

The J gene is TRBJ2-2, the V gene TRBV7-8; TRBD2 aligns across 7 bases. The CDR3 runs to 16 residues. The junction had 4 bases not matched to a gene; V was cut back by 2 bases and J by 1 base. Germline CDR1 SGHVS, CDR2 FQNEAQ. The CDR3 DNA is TGTGCCAGCAGCTTAAGGGGCGGGAGGAACACCGGGGAGCTGTTTTTT. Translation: CASSLRGGRNTGELFF.

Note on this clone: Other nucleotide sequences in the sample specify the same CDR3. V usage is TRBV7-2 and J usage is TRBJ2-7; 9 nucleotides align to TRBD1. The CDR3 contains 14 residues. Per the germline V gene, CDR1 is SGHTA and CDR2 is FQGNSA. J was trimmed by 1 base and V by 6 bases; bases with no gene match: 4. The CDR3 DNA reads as TGTGCCAGCAGTCCCGGGACAGGGTCCTACGAGCAGTACTTC. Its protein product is CASSPGTGSYEQYF.

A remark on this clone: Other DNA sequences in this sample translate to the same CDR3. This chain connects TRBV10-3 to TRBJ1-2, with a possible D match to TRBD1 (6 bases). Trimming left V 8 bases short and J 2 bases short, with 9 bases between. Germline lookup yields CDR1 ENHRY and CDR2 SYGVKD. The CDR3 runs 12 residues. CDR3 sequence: CAILDSNYGYTF. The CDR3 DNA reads TGTGCCATCCTGGACAGCAACTATGGCTACACCTTC.

CDR3 sequence (DNA): TGTGCCAGCAGTTACGGGAGGGGAAGCTCCTACGAGCAGTACTTC. Its protein product is CASSYGRGSSYEQYF. The chain joins TRBV28 to TRBJ2-7, with TRBD2 matching over 8 bases. Germline V gene sequence: CDR1 MDHEN, CDR2 SYDVKM. The V gene end was trimmed by 4 bases and the J gene end by 0 bases; junction bases not matched to a gene: 5. The CDR3 is made up of 15 amino acids.

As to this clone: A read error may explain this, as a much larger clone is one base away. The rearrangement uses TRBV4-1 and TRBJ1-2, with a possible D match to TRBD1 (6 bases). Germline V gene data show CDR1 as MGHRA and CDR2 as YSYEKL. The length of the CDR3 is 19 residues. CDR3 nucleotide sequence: TGCGCCAGCAGCCCCCCGGCCAACAGGGTTGGGTTTACTAACCATGGCTACACCTTC. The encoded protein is CASSPPANRVGFTNHGYTF.

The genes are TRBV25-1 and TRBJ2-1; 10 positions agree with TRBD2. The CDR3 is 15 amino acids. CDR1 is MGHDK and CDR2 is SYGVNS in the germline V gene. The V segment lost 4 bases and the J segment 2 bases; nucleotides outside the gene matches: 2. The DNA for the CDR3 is TGTGCCAGCAGTGCTAGCGGGGGTACCTACAATGAGCAGTTCTTC. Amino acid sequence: CASSASGGTYNEQFF.

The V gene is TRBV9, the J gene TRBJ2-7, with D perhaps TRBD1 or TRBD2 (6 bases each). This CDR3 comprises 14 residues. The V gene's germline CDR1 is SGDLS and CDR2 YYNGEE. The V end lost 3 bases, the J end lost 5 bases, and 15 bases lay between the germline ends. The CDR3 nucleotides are TGTGCCAGCAGCGGAAGGGGGGCCCTGGACGAGCAGTACTTC. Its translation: CASSGRGALDEQYF. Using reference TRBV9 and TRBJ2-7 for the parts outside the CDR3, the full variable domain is DSGVTQTPKHLITATGQRVTLRCSPRSGDLSVYWYQQSLDQGLQFLIQYYNGEERAKGNILERFSAQQFPDLHSELNLSSLELGDSALYFCASSGRGALDEQYFGPGTRLTVT.

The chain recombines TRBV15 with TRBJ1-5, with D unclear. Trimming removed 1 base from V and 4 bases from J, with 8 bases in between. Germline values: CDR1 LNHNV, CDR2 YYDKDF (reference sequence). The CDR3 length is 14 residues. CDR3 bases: TGTGCCACCAGCAGAGTTGTGGGGAATCAGCCCCAGCATTTT. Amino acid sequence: CATSRVVGNQPQHF.

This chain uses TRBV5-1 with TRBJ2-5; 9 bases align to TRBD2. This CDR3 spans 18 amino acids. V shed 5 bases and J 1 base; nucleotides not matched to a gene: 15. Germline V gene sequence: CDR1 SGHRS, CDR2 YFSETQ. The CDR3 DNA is TGCGCCAGCAGATCTGGTAGCGGGAGCACCCCCGCCCAAGAGACCCAGTACTTC. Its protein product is CASRSGSGSTPAQETQYF.

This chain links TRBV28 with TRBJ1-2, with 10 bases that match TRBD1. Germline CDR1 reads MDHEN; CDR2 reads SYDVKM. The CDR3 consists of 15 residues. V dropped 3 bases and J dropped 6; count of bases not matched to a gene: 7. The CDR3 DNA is TGTGCCAGCAGTTTGTGGACAGGGGGGTCGAATGGCTACACCTTC. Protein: CASSLWTGGSNGYTF.